These T cell receptor beta chains were read from a single sample in a study of shared clonotypes between healthy human individuals. Measured with immunoSEQ multiplex PCR; TCRdb has only the in-frame clones, and not every one. The table shows under 150,000 clones, with 65% to 75% occurring only once. Sequenced material: memory CD8+ T cells sorted from blood. The receptors come from a woman younger than 45 in good health. Each CDR3 is given with its conserved first and last residue. The order of the fields is J gene, D gene, clone size, V gene, CDR3 DNA, CDR3 protein. D genes are given only for firm matches. Clone size, where shown, is once, few, many, or a class for clones that have expanded.

J gene: TRBJ2-5; D gene: NA; clone size: NA; V gene: TRBV6-6; CDR3 DNA: TGTGCCAGCAGTTACGGACAATCCCGACAAGAGACCCAGTACTTC; CDR3 protein: CASSYGQSRQETQYF
J gene: TRBJ2-5; D gene: NA; clone size: NA; V gene: TRBV27; CDR3 DNA: TGTGCCAGCAGTTTATACCCCCGACAATTTTGGACCCAGTACTTC; CDR3 protein: CASSLYPRQFWTQYF
J gene: TRBJ2-1; D gene: TRBD2; clone size: few; V gene: TRBV6-4; CDR3 DNA: TGTGCCAGCAGTGAACAGTCGGGAGGGAATGAGCAGTTCTTC; CDR3 protein: CASSEQSGGNEQFF
J gene: TRBJ2-3; D gene: TRBD2; clone size: NA; V gene: TRBV6-6; CDR3 DNA: TGTGCCAGCAGTTGGACTAGCGGGAGAGCTCCAGATACGCAGTATTTT; CDR3 protein: CASSWTSGRAPDTQYF
J gene: TRBJ1-1; D gene: NA; clone size: many; V gene: TRBV4-2; CDR3 DNA: TGTGCCAGCAGCCAAGTTGCGGAGAACACTGAAGCTTTCTTT; CDR3 protein: CASSQVAENTEAFF
J gene: TRBJ2-1; D gene: TRBD1; clone size: NA; V gene: TRBV4-1; CDR3 DNA: TGCGCCAGCAGCCATCGACAGGGGGATTCGGAGCAGTTCTTC; CDR3 protein: CASSHRQGDSEQFF
J gene: TRBJ2-3; D gene: TRBD2; clone size: few; V gene: TRBV5-1; CDR3 DNA: TGCGCCAGCAGCACGACTAGCGGGAGAACAGATACGCAGTATTTT; CDR3 protein: CASSTTSGRTDTQYF
J gene: TRBJ2-7; D gene: NA; clone size: NA; V gene: TRBV7-8; CDR3 DNA: TGTGCCAGCAGCTGGGCCTACAGGGAATCAGACGAGCAGTACTTC; CDR3 protein: CASSWAYRESDEQYF
J gene: TRBJ2-1; D gene: NA; clone size: NA; V gene: TRBV28; CDR3 DNA: TGTGCCAGCAGTGGATGGAGGGATGATGAGCAGTTCTTC; CDR3 protein: CASSGWRDDEQFF
J gene: TRBJ2-7; D gene: TRBD2; clone size: NA; V gene: TRBV28; CDR3 DNA: TGTGCCAGCACTCTCCGGGAGGCCAACCCCCTCGAGCAGTACTTC; CDR3 protein: CASTLREANPLEQYF
J gene: TRBJ2-7; D gene: TRBD1; clone size: many; V gene: TRBV4-1; CDR3 DNA: TGCGCCAGCAGCCAAGATCCAACAGGGGCAGCTGAGGAGCAGTACTTC; CDR3 protein: CASSQDPTGAAEEQYF
J gene: TRBJ2-3; D gene: TRBD1; clone size: NA; V gene: TRBV6-4; CDR3 DNA: TGTGCCAGCAGTGTTGGGACAGGGGCCACAGATACGCAGTATTTT; CDR3 protein: CASSVGTGATDTQYF
J gene: TRBJ2-4; D gene: TRBD1; clone size: NA; V gene: TRBV19; CDR3 DNA: TGTGCCAGTAGTATGGGACAGGGGGGGATTCAGTACTTC; CDR3 protein: CASSMGQGGIQYF
J gene: TRBJ2-3; D gene: NA; clone size: NA; V gene: TRBV5-1; CDR3 DNA: TGCGCCAGCAGCTATGGCCAGACAGATACGCAGTATTTT; CDR3 protein: CASSYGQTDTQYF
J gene: TRBJ2-7; D gene: TRBD2; clone size: few; V gene: TRBV2; CDR3 DNA: TGTGCCAGCGTCACTAGCGTTCCATACGAGCAGTACTTC; CDR3 protein: CASVTSVPYEQYF
J gene: TRBJ1-5; D gene: NA; clone size: once; V gene: TRBV20-1; CDR3 DNA: TGCAGTGCTAGAGAGTTAGGAGCCCAGCATTTT; CDR3 protein: CSARELGAQHF
J gene: TRBJ2-1; D gene: NA; clone size: NA; V gene: TRBV5-1; CDR3 DNA: TGCGCCAGCAGCTTGGGTGGGGATGAGCAGTTCTTC; CDR3 protein: CASSLGGDEQFF
J gene: TRBJ2-7; D gene: NA; clone size: NA; V gene: TRBV5-4; CDR3 DNA: TGTGCCAGCAGCTGGGCGGAAAACTACGAGCAGTACTTC; CDR3 protein: CASSWAENYEQYF
J gene: TRBJ2-7; D gene: NA; clone size: NA; V gene: TRBV9; CDR3 DNA: TGTGCCAGCAGCCCTTACACCATCGGAGGAGAGCAGTACTTC; CDR3 protein: CASSPYTIGGEQYF
J gene: TRBJ1-5; D gene: TRBD1; clone size: once; V gene: TRBV6-4; CDR3 DNA: TGTGCCAGCAGTGCCGGACAGGGAGGACATCAGCCCCAGCATTTT; CDR3 protein: CASSAGQGGHQPQHF
J gene: TRBJ1-2; D gene: NA; clone size: NA; V gene: TRBV7-9; CDR3 DNA: TGTGCCAGCAGCTTGGGGACCCCCCGGGGCTACACCTTC; CDR3 protein: CASSLGTPRGYTF
J gene: TRBJ1-1; D gene: TRBD1; clone size: once; V gene: TRBV10-3; CDR3 DNA: TGTGCCATAAGACGGGACAGGGAGAACACTGAAGCTTTCTTT; CDR3 protein: CAIRRDRENTEAFF
J gene: TRBJ1-5; D gene: NA; clone size: NA; V gene: TRBV5-4; CDR3 DNA: TGTGCCAGCAGCACGGACGGGAATCAGCCCCAGCATTTT; CDR3 protein: CASSTDGNQPQHF
J gene: TRBJ2-4; D gene: NA; clone size: many; V gene: TRBV27; CDR3 DNA: TGTGCCAGCAGTTTCATTACGGAAGCCAAAAACATTCAGTACTTC; CDR3 protein: CASSFITEAKNIQYF
J gene: TRBJ2-7; D gene: TRBD2; clone size: few; V gene: TRBV25-1; CDR3 DNA: TGTGCCAGCAGTGACCCCGGACTAGCGTCCCACGAGCAGTACTTC; CDR3 protein: CASSDPGLASHEQYF
J gene: TRBJ2-7; D gene: NA; clone size: NA; V gene: TRBV6-1; CDR3 DNA: TGTGCCAGCAGTGCCTATGGGACCCCAACCCGCCCCTACGAGCAGTACTTC; CDR3 protein: CASSAYGTPTRPYEQYF
J gene: TRBJ2-3; D gene: NA; clone size: many; V gene: TRBV9; CDR3 DNA: TGTGCCAGCCAGGGTAACACAGATACGCAGTATTTT; CDR3 protein: CASQGNTDTQYF
J gene: TRBJ1-1; D gene: NA; clone size: NA; V gene: TRBV4-1; CDR3 DNA: TGCGCCAGCAGCCAAGATAACGCGGCAGAAGGAGCTTTCTTT; CDR3 protein: CASSQDNAAEGAFF
J gene: TRBJ2-2; D gene: NA; clone size: NA; V gene: TRBV19; CDR3 DNA: TGTGCCAGTAGTATCCGAGGGTCCGGGGAGCTGTTTTTT; CDR3 protein: CASSIRGSGELFF
J gene: TRBJ2-7; D gene: TRBD1; clone size: once; V gene: TRBV9; CDR3 DNA: TGTGCCAGCAGCCCGGGACAGACCGGTCCCGAGCAGTACTTC; CDR3 protein: CASSPGQTGPEQYF
J gene: TRBJ2-7; D gene: TRBD2; clone size: NA; V gene: TRBV29-1; CDR3 DNA: TGCAGCGTTGAAGATCCCAGCGGGGGGTACGAGCAGTACTTC; CDR3 protein: CSVEDPSGGYEQYF
J gene: TRBJ2-7; D gene: TRBD1; clone size: NA; V gene: TRBV11-3; CDR3 DNA: TGTGCCAGCAGCTCCCGCCGGACAGGGGGGTACGAGCAGTACTTC; CDR3 protein: CASSSRRTGGYEQYF
J gene: TRBJ2-7; D gene: TRBD2; clone size: NA; V gene: TRBV6-5; CDR3 DNA: TGTGCCAGCAGTTCAACTAGCGGGGGCTACGAGCAGTACTTC; CDR3 protein: CASSSTSGGYEQYF
J gene: TRBJ2-3; D gene: NA; clone size: few; V gene: TRBV7-2; CDR3 DNA: TGTGCCAGCAGCTTAGTTGGCGAGACAGATACGCAGTATTTT; CDR3 protein: CASSLVGETDTQYF
J gene: TRBJ2-1; D gene: TRBD2; clone size: NA; V gene: TRBV6-5; CDR3 DNA: TGTGCCAGCAGTGCAACTAGCGGGAGCGTCCATGAGCAGTTCTTC; CDR3 protein: CASSATSGSVHEQFF
J gene: TRBJ2-1; D gene: TRBD2; clone size: NA; V gene: TRBV5-1; CDR3 DNA: TGCGCCAGCAGTCCAGATAATAGCGGGTATGAGCAGTTCTTC; CDR3 protein: CASSPDNSGYEQFF
J gene: TRBJ1-5; D gene: TRBD1; clone size: NA; V gene: TRBV7-9; CDR3 DNA: TGTGCCAGCAGCAACGGACAGGCGAGCAATCAGCCCCAGCATTTT; CDR3 protein: CASSNGQASNQPQHF
J gene: TRBJ2-5; D gene: TRBD1; clone size: once; V gene: TRBV7-2; CDR3 DNA: TGTGCCAGCAGCTCCCTCCGACAGGGGTTGAGAGAGACCCAGTACTTC; CDR3 protein: CASSSLRQGLRETQYF
J gene: TRBJ2-3; D gene: NA; clone size: many; V gene: TRBV5-1; CDR3 DNA: TGCGCCAGCAGCTTCGGCGTCGTGGGTAGCACAGATACGCAGTATTTT; CDR3 protein: CASSFGVVGSTDTQYF
J gene: TRBJ1-1; D gene: NA; clone size: many; V gene: TRBV28; CDR3 DNA: TGTGCCAGCAGTTCAATAAGAGCCTCCAGCCAGGGAGGGACTGAAGCTTTCTTT; CDR3 protein: CASSSIRASSQGGTEAFF
J gene: TRBJ2-7; D gene: TRBD2; clone size: NA; V gene: TRBV11-2; CDR3 DNA: TGTGCCAGCAGCGCAACCCCCGGGACTAGCGGGAGCTACGAGCAGTACTTC; CDR3 protein: CASSATPGTSGSYEQYF
J gene: TRBJ2-3; D gene: TRBD2; clone size: NA; V gene: TRBV5-6; CDR3 DNA: TGTGCCAGCAGCGGCTGGGGTAGCGGGATAAGTACAGATACGCAGTATTTT; CDR3 protein: CASSGWGSGISTDTQYF
J gene: TRBJ2-1; D gene: NA; clone size: NA; V gene: TRBV6-4; CDR3 DNA: TGTGCCAGCAGTGACTCTTTTACGGGTCTAATTAATGAGCAGTTCTTC; CDR3 protein: CASSDSFTGLINEQFF
J gene: TRBJ1-4; D gene: NA; clone size: NA; V gene: TRBV18; CDR3 DNA: TGTGCCAGCTCACCGGGTCCGGACAGAGCGTCAAAACTGTTTTTT; CDR3 protein: CASSPGPDRASKLFF
J gene: TRBJ2-7; D gene: NA; clone size: few; V gene: TRBV21-1; CDR3 DNA: TGTGCCAGCAGCAACCGAGTCCAGGCGCGAGGCTCCTACGAGCAGTACTTC; CDR3 protein: CASSNRVQARGSYEQYF
J gene: TRBJ2-7; D gene: TRBD2; clone size: NA; V gene: TRBV5-1; CDR3 DNA: TGCGCCAGCCGCCTAGCGGAGCCCTCCTACGAGCAGTACTTC; CDR3 protein: CASRLAEPSYEQYF
J gene: TRBJ2-3; D gene: TRBD2; clone size: once; V gene: TRBV7-9; CDR3 DNA: TGTGCCAGCAGTCAAAGGACTAGCGGGAAAACAGATACGCAGTATTTT; CDR3 protein: CASSQRTSGKTDTQYF
J gene: TRBJ2-7; D gene: TRBD2; clone size: NA; V gene: TRBV2; CDR3 DNA: TGTGCCAGCAATCCTAGCGGGATACCCTACGAGCAGTACTTC; CDR3 protein: CASNPSGIPYEQYF
J gene: TRBJ2-7; D gene: TRBD2; clone size: NA; V gene: TRBV27; CDR3 DNA: TGTGCCAGCAGTTTAAAGGCCCCACTAGCGGGCAATACTCGGATCGAGCAGTACTTC; CDR3 protein: CASSLKAPLAGNTRIEQYF
J gene: TRBJ1-3; D gene: NA; clone size: NA; V gene: TRBV19; CDR3 DNA: TGTGCCAGTAGCGAACAAAACTCTGGAAACACCATATATTTT; CDR3 protein: CASSEQNSGNTIYF
J gene: TRBJ1-4; D gene: NA; clone size: NA; V gene: TRBV30; CDR3 DNA: TGTGCCTGGAGTGTTCTTCCAGGAAAACTGTTTTTT; CDR3 protein: CAWSVLPGKLFF
J gene: TRBJ2-3; D gene: NA; clone size: NA; V gene: TRBV28; CDR3 DNA: TGTGCCAGCACCCTGAGGGGAGTGGATACGCAGTATTTT; CDR3 protein: CASTLRGVDTQYF
J gene: TRBJ2-1; D gene: TRBD2; clone size: NA; V gene: TRBV29-1; CDR3 DNA: TGCAGCGTTGGAGGGGTTAGCGGGAGGGAGCTTTGGGATGAGCAGTTCTTC; CDR3 protein: CSVGGVSGRELWDEQFF
J gene: TRBJ1-1; D gene: NA; clone size: once; V gene: TRBV23-1; CDR3 DNA: TGCGCCAGCAGTCAATCCGGGGCAACCTCTGAAGCTTTCTTT; CDR3 protein: CASSQSGATSEAFF
J gene: TRBJ2-2; D gene: TRBD2; clone size: NA; V gene: TRBV27; CDR3 DNA: TGTGCCAGCAGTTTTGGACTAGCGGGAGTCGTTGCCGGGGAGCTGTTTTTT; CDR3 protein: CASSFGLAGVVAGELFF
J gene: TRBJ1-2; D gene: NA; clone size: NA; V gene: TRBV5-4; CDR3 DNA: TGTGCCAGCGCGGGACACCAAGCTAACTATGGCTACACCTTC; CDR3 protein: CASAGHQANYGYTF
J gene: TRBJ2-7; D gene: NA; clone size: few; V gene: TRBV6-5; CDR3 DNA: TGTGCCAGCAGTTACGGGACGAGCTCCTACGAGCAGTACTTC; CDR3 protein: CASSYGTSSYEQYF